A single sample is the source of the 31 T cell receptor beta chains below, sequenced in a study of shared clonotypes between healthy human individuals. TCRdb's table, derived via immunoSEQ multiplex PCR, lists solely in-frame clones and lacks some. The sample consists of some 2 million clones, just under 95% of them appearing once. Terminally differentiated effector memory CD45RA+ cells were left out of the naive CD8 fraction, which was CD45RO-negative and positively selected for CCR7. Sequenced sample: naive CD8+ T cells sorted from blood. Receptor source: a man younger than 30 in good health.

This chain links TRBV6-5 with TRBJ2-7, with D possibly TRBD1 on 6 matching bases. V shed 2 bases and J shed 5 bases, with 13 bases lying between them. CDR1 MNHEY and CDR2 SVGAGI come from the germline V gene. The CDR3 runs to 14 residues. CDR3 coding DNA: TGTGCCAGCAGTTACGCTCTGGGGGCAAACGAGCAGTACTTC. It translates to CASSYALGANEQYF.

Here the CDR3 DNA reads TGTGCCAGCAGTTTCGGCGAGGGGAATCGGGGGTACACCTTC. Encoded protein: CASSFGEGNRGYTF. The chain is built from TRBV27 and TRBJ1-2, with D possibly TRBD1 on 5 matching bases. CDR3 length: 14 amino acids. The germline V gene encodes CDR1 MNHEY and CDR2 SMNVEV (reference sequence). Between the trimmed V and J ends, which lost 3 bases and 11 bases, there was a span of 19 bases.

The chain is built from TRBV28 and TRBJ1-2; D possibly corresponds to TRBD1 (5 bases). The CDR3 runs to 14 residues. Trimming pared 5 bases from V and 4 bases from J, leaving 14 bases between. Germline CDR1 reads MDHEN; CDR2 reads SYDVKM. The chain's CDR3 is CASSGAGGGYGYTF. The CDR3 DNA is TGTGCCAGCAGTGGCGCGGGGGGTGGCTATGGCTACACCTTC.

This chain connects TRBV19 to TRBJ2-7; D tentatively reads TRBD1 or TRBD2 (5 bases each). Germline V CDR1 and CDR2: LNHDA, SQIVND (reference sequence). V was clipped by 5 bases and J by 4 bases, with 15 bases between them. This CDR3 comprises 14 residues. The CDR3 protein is CASSPFGTKYEQYF. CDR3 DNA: TGTGCCAGTAGTCCGTTCGGGACCAAATACGAGCAGTACTTC.

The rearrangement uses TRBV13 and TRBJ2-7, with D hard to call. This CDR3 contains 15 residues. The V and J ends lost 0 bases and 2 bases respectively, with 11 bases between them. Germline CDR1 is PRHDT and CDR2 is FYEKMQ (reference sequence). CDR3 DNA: TGTGCCAGCAGCTTAGGCAGCGATAACCCCTACGAGCAGTACTTC. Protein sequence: CASSLGSDNPYEQYF.

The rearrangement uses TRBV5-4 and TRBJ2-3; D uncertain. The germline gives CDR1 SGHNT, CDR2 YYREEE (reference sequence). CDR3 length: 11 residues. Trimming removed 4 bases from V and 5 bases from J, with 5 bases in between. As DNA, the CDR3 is TGTGCCAGCAGCCACCTAGATACGCAGTATTTT. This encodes CASSHLDTQYF.

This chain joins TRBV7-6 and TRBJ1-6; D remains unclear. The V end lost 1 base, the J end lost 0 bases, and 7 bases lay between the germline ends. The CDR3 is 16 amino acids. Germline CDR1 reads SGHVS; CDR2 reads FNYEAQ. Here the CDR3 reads CASSLGTDSYNSPLHF. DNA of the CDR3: TGTGCCAGCAGCTTAGGTACAGACTCCTATAATTCACCCCTCCACTTT.

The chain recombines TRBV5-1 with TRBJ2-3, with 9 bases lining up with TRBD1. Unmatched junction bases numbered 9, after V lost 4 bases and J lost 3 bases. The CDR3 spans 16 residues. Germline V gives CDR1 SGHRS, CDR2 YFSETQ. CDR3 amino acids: CASSQGQGGETDTQYF. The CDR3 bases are TGCGCCAGCAGCCAGGGACAGGGCGGGGAGACAGATACGCAGTATTTT.

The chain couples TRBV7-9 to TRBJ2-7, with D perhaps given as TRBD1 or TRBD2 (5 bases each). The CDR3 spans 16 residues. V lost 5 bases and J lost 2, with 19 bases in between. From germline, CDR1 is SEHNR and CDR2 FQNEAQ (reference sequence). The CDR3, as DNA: TGTGCCAGCAGCGAAACCGGGACGGCGTTACCCTACGAGCAGTACTTC. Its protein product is CASSETGTALPYEQYF.

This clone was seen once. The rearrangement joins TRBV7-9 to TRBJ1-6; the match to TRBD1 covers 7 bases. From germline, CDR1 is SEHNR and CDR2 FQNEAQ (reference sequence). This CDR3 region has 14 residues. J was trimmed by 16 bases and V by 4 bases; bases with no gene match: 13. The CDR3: CASSSAQTDRALHF. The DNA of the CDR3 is TGTGCCAGCAGCTCCGCCCAGACTGACAGGGCACTCCACTTT.

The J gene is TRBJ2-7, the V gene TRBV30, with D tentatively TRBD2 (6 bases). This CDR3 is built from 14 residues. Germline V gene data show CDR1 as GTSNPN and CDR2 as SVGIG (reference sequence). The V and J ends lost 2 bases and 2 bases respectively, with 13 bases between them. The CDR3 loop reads CAWSPVGGPYEQYF. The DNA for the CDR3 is TGTGCCTGGAGTCCTGTGGGAGGTCCCTACGAGCAGTACTTC.

Here the CDR3 reads CASSGGEADTQYF. CDR3 DNA: TGTGCCAGCAGCGGCGGGGAGGCAGATACGCAGTATTTT. The chain recombines TRBV28 with TRBJ2-3; TRBD2 might be the D (6 bases). Between the trimmed V and J ends, which lost 6 bases and 4 bases, there was a span of 11 bases. The CDR3 spans 13 residues. CDR1 and CDR2 from the germline V gene are MDHEN and SYDVKM.

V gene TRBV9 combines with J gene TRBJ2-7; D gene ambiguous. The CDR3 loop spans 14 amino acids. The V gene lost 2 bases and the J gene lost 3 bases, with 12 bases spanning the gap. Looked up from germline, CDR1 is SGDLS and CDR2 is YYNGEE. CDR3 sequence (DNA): TGTGCCAGCAGCGTGGGTCGGACGATCTACGAGCAGTACTTC. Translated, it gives CASSVGRTIYEQYF.

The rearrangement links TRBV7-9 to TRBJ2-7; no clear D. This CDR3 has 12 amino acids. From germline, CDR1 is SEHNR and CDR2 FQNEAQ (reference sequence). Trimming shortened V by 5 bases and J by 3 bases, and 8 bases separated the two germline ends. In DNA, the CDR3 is TGTGCCAGCAGCCTTTCTCGCTACGAGCAGTACTTC. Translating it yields CASSLSRYEQYF.

CDR3 nucleotides: TGTGCCAGCAGCCCGATCGCGGGCTACGAGCAGTACTTC. Translating it yields CASSPIAGYEQYF. V is TRBV7-6 and J is TRBJ2-7; D may be TRBD2 (5 bases). V was cut by 5 bases and J by 3 bases, with 11 bases left in between. From germline, CDR1 is SGHVS and CDR2 FNYEAQ. This CDR3 is built from 13 residues.

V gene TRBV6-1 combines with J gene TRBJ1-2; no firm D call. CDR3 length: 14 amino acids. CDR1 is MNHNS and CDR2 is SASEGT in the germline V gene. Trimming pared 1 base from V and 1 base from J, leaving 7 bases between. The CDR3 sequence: CASSEDLVNYGYTF. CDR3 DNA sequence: TGTGCCAGCAGTGAAGACCTGGTTAACTATGGCTACACCTTC.

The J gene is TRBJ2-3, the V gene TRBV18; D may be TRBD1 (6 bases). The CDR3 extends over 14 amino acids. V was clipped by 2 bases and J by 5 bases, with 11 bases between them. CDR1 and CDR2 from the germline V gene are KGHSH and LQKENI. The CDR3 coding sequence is TGTGCCAGCTCACCAATCATGACAGGAGATACGCAGTATTTT. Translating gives CASSPIMTGDTQYF. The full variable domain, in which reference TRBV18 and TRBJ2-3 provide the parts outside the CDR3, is NAGVMQNPRHLVRRRGQEARLRCSPMKGHSHVYWYRQLPEEGLKFMVYLQKENIIDESGMPKERFSAEFPKEGPSILRIQQVVRGDSAAYFCASSPIMTGDTQYFGPGTRLTVL.

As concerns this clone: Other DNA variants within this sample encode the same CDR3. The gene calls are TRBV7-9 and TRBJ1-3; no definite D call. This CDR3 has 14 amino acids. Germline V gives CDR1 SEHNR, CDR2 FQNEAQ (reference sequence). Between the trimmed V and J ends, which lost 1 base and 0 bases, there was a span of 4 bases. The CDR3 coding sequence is TGTGCCAGCAGCTTAGAGGACTCTGGAAACACCATATATTTT. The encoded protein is CASSLEDSGNTIYF. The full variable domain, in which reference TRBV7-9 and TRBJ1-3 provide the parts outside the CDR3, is DTGVSQNPRHKITKRGQNVTFRCDPISEHNRLYWYRQTLGQGPEFLTYFQNEAQLEKSRLLSDRFSAERPKGSFSTLEIQRTEQGDSAMYLCASSLEDSGNTIYFGEGSWLTVV.

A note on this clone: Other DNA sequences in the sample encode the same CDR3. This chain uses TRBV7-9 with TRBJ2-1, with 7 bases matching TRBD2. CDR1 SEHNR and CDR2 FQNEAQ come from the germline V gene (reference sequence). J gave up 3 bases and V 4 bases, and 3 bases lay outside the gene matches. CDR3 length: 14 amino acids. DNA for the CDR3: TGTGCCAGCAGCTCCGGGACTAACTACAATGAGCAGTTCTTC. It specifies CASSSGTNYNEQFF.

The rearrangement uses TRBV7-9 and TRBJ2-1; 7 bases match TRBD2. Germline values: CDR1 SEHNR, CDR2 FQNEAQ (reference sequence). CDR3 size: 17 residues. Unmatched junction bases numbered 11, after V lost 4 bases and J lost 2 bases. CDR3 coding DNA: TGTGCCAGCAGCTCCGAGCCGGGGAGCGGGACCTACAATGAGCAGTTCTTC. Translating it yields CASSSEPGSGTYNEQFF.

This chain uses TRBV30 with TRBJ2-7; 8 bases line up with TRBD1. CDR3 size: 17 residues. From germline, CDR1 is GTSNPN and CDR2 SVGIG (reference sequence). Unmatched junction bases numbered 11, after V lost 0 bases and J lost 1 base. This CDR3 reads CAWSVPPSQGASYEQYF. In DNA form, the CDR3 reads TGTGCCTGGAGTGTACCCCCCTCGCAGGGGGCGTCCTACGAGCAGTACTTC.

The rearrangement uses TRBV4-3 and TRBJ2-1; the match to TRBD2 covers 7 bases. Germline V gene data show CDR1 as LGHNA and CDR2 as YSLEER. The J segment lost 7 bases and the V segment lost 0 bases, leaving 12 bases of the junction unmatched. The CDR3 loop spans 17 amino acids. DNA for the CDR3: TGCGCCAGCAGCCAAGAAGTTTCGGCGGGAGCAATTAATGAGCAGTTCTTC. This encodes CASSQEVSAGAINEQFF.

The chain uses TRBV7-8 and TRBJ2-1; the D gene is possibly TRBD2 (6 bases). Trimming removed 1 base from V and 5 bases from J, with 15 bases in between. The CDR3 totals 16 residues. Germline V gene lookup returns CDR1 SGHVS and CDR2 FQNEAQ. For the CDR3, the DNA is TGTGCCAGCAGCTTAGAGGGACGGGAGTGGAACAATGAGCAGTTCTTC. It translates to CASSLEGREWNNEQFF.

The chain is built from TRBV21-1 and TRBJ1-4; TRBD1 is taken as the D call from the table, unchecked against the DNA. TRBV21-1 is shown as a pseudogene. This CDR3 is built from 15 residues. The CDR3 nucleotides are TGTGCCAGCAGCAAGGACAGGGCGCCCAATGAAAAACTGTTTTTT. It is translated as CASSKDRAPNEKLFF.

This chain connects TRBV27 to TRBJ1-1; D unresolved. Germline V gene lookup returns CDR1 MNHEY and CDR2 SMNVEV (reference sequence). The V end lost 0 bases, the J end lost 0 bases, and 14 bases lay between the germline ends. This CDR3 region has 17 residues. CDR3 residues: CASSLSGGFPMNTEAFF. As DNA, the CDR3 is TGTGCCAGCAGTTTATCGGGCGGATTTCCCATGAACACTGAAGCTTTCTTT.

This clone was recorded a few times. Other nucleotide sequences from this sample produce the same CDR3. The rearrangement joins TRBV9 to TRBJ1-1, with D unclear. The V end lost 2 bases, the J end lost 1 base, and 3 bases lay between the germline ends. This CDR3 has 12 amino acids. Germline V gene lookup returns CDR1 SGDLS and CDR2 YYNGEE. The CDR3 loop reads CASSVENTEAFF. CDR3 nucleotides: TGTGCCAGCAGCGTTGAGAACACTGAAGCTTTCTTT.

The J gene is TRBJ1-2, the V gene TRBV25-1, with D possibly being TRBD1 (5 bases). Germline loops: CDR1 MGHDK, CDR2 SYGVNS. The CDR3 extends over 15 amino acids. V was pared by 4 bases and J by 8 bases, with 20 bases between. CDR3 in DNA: TGTGCCAGCAGTGGTGGGGAGACAGTTATCCGGGGCTACACCTTC. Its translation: CASSGGETVIRGYTF.

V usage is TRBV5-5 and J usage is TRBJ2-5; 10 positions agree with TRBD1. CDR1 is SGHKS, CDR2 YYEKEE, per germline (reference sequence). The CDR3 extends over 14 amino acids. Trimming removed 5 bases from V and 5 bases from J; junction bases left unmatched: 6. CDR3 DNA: TGTGCCAGCAGTTCGGAGGGACAGGGGGAGACCCAGTACTTC. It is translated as CASSSEGQGETQYF.

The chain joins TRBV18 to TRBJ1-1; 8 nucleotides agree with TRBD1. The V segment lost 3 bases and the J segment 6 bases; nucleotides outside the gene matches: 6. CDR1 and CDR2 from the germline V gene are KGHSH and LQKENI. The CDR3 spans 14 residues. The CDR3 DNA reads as TGTGCCAGCTCACCTACGGACAGGGTCCCTGAAGCTTTCTTT. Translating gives CASSPTDRVPEAFF.

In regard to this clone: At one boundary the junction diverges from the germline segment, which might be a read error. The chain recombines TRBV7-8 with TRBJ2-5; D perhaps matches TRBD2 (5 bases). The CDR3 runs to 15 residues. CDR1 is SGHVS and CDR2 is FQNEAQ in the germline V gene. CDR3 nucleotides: TGTGCCAGCAGCCTAGCAACTGCTCCTCAAGAGACCCAGTACTTC. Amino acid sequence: CASSLATAPQETQYF.

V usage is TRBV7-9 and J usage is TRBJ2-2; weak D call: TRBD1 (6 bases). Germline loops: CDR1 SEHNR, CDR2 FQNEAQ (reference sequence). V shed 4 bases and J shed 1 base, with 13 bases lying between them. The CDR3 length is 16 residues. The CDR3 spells CASSSLEGVNTGELFF. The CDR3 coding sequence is TGTGCCAGCAGCTCCCTTGAGGGGGTGAACACCGGGGAGCTGTTTTTT.